The next 23 T cell receptor beta chains were all read from a single sample in a study of blood T cell repertoires in COVID-19. Some clones are missing from TCRdb's copy, which holds only in-frame ones; the method was immunoSEQ multiplex PCR. The table includes about 100,000 clones, roughly 92% detected once. Source material: peripheral blood. The origin of the receptors is a man between 50 and 59 years old with active COVID-19.

The CDR3 is CASSVLGLAGLHYEQYF. For the CDR3, the DNA is TGTGCCAGCAGTGTTCTTGGGCTAGCGGGGTTACACTACGAGCAGTACTTC. The rearrangement joins TRBV2 to TRBJ2-7; 9 bases are shared with TRBD2. Germline-derived CDR1 and CDR2 are SNHLY and FYNNEI. The CDR3 sequence is 17 residues long. V shed 4 bases, J shed 3 bases, and the junction held 13 bases outside the gene matches. The full variable domain, completed using reference TRBV2 and TRBJ2-7, is EPEVTQTPSHQVTQMGQEVILRCVPISNHLYFYWYRQILGQKVEFLVSFYNNEISEKSEIFDDQFSVERPDGSNFTLKIRSTKLEDSAMYFCASSVLGLAGLHYEQYFGPGTRLTVT.

V and J are TRBV12-3 or TRBV12-4 and TRBJ1-2; the match to TRBD1 covers 7 bases. With 6 bases clipped from V and 7 bases from J, the junction kept 8 bases outside the gene matches. This CDR3 spans 13 amino acids. CDR3 residues: CASSRPGGGGYTF. The CDR3 nucleotides read TGTGCCAGCAGCAGACCAGGGGGTGGTGGCTACACCTTC.

V usage is TRBV18 and J usage is TRBJ2-5; 10 bases agree with TRBD2. CDR3 length: 15 residues. The germline CDR1 and CDR2 sequences are KGHSH and LQKENI. The ends lost 5 bases at V and 1 base at J; junction bases unmatched: 4. The DNA for the CDR3 is TGTGCCAGCTCATTACTAGCGGGGATCCAAGAGACCCAGTACTTC. This gives the protein CASSLLAGIQETQYF.

The chain is built from TRBV18 and TRBJ2-3, with TRBD1 as a possible D gene (5 bases). The CDR3 length is 16 residues. Deletions cut 2 bases from V and 2 bases from J, with 14 bases between. Per the germline V gene, CDR1 is KGHSH and CDR2 is LQKENI. The CDR3 DNA follows: TGTGCCAGCTCACCATCGATGCAGGGCAACACAGATACGCAGTATTTT. It is translated as CASSPSMQGNTDTQYF.

The genes are TRBV6-5 and TRBJ2-2, with TRBD2 identical over 9 bases. Looked up from germline, CDR1 is MNHEY and CDR2 is SVGAGI. The CDR3 is 16 residues long. The ends lost 2 bases at V and 4 bases at J; junction bases unmatched: 5. The CDR3 DNA reads TGTGCCAGCAGTTACATAGCGGGAGCGGGCACCGGGGAGCTGTTTTTT. It encodes CASSYIAGAGTGELFF.

The chain employs TRBV29-1 and TRBJ2-1; tentative D call: TRBD1 (5 bases). The CDR3 consists of 13 residues. Germline CDR1 and CDR2: SQVTM and ANQGSEA. V was clipped by 4 bases and J by 4 bases, with 11 bases between them. In DNA, the CDR3 is TGCAGCGTTGGACTGACAGCTTACAATGAGCAGTTCTTC. Amino acids: CSVGLTAYNEQFF.

The chain is built from TRBV5-5 and TRBJ1-5, with a tentative D call TRBD1 (6 bases). The CDR3 is made up of 19 amino acids. Per germline, CDR1 SGHKS and CDR2 YYEKEE (reference sequence). Trimming removed 4 bases from V and 0 bases from J, with 23 bases in between. The CDR3 sequence is CASSAYPLKGEYSNQPQHF. As DNA, the CDR3 is TGTGCCAGCAGCGCTTACCCGTTAAAGGGGGAATATAGCAATCAGCCCCAGCATTTT.

This chain links TRBV5-1 with TRBJ1-5, with D possibly TRBD1 on 6 matching bases. Deletions cut 4 bases from V and 1 base from J, with 9 bases between. This CDR3 has 14 amino acids. Germline CDR1 SGHRS, CDR2 YFSETQ. CDR3 DNA sequence: TGCGCCAGCAGCCTTGGACAGAGCAATCAGCCCCAGCATTTT. Translation gives CASSLGQSNQPQHF.

The J gene is TRBJ2-7, the V gene TRBV6-1; D possibly corresponds to TRBD1 (6 bases). Trimming left V 2 bases short and J 5 bases short, with 10 bases between. The CDR3 has 13 amino acids. Looked up from germline, CDR1 is MNHNS and CDR2 is SASEGT. The CDR3 nucleotides read TGTGCCAGCAGTGAACAGGGGAGCAACGAGCAGTACTTC. Its translation: CASSEQGSNEQYF.

The chain joins TRBV5-6 to TRBJ1-1; tentative D call: TRBD1 (6 bases). The germline gives CDR1 SGHDT, CDR2 YYEEEE. V was pared by 0 bases and J by 11 bases, with 14 bases between. This CDR3 is built from 13 residues. CDR3 in amino acids: CASSLATGQKAFF. DNA for the CDR3: TGTGCCAGCAGCTTGGCCACTGGACAGAAGGCTTTCTTT.

The J gene is TRBJ2-3, the V gene TRBV3-1 (or the pseudogene TRBV3-2); D gene unclear. The CDR3 loop spans 14 amino acids. V lost 0 bases and J 9 bases, leaving 13 bases between the germline ends. CDR1 and CDR2 (germline): LGHDT, YNNKEL (reference sequence). CDR3 coding DNA: TGTGCCAGCAGCCAAGAAAAAGTCCGGAGCACGCAGTATTTT. Residues: CASSQEKVRSTQYF.

The chain couples TRBV12-5 to TRBJ1-3; D uncertain. V lost 6 bases to trimming and J lost 2 bases, with 11 bases between them. The germline CDR1 and CDR2 sequences are LGHNT and FRNRAP. This CDR3 spans 14 amino acids. CDR3 in amino acids: CASGRQGTGNTIYF. CDR3 bases: TGTGCTAGTGGCAGACAAGGCACTGGAAACACCATATATTTT.

This CDR3 reads CATSRDRGLVYGYTF. The DNA for the CDR3 is TGTGCCACCAGCAGGGACAGGGGGCTGGTCTATGGCTACACCTTC. The chain is built from TRBV15 and TRBJ1-2; 11 positions match TRBD1. Germline-derived CDR1 and CDR2 are LNHNV and YYDKDF (reference sequence). The CDR3 runs 15 residues. Trimming at V came to 3 bases and at J to 4 bases, leaving 4 bases not matched to a gene.

Only one count was recorded for this clone. The chain combines TRBV12-3 or TRBV12-4 with TRBJ1-1; tentatively, D is TRBD1 (5 bases). The CDR3 has 12 residues. Trimming removed 4 bases from V and 4 bases from J, with 7 bases in between. CDR3 coding DNA: TGTGCCAGCAGTTCAGGGTTCACTGAAGCTTTCTTT. Its translation is CASSSGFTEAFF.

This chain joins TRBV19 and TRBJ2-3; 11 bases are a match to TRBD2. With V trimmed by 5 bases and J by 4 bases, 8 bases remained unmatched. The CDR3 covers 16 residues. Germline-derived CDR1 and CDR2 are LNHDA and SQIVND (reference sequence). CDR3 bases: TGTGCCAGTAGTGCGTTAGCGGGGGGGCCGGCAGATACGCAGTATTTT. Translation gives CASSALAGGPADTQYF.

The chain links TRBV11-2 to TRBJ1-1; the match to TRBD1 covers 8 bases. CDR1 is SGHAT, CDR2 FQNNGV, per germline. The CDR3 runs 15 residues. The V and J ends lost 5 bases and 4 bases, in that order; junction bases with no gene match: 9. The DNA for the CDR3 is TGTGCCAGCAGCCGCGGACAGGGATACGGCACTGAAGCTTTCTTT. Protein: CASSRGQGYGTEAFF.

The V gene is TRBV6-5, the J gene TRBJ2-1; TRBD1 matches 7 bases. The CDR3 is made up of 14 amino acids. V gave up 5 bases and J gave up 3 bases; unmatched junction bases: 4. Germline V gene sequence: CDR1 MNHEY, CDR2 SVGAGI. In nucleotides, the CDR3 is TGTGCCAGCAGTCGACAGGGTTACTACAATGAGCAGTTCTTC. Its translation is CASSRQGYYNEQFF.

The chain uses TRBV2 and TRBJ2-2, with TRBD1 identical over 8 bases. Germline lookup yields CDR1 SNHLY and CDR2 FYNNEI. Losses at the gene ends were 6 bases for V and 4 bases for J; bases not matched to a gene: 4. The CDR3 runs 14 residues. CDR3 in amino acids: CASRDREGTGELFF. The CDR3 bases are TGTGCCAGCAGGGACAGGGAAGGCACCGGGGAGCTGTTTTTT.

The rearrangement uses TRBV14 and TRBJ1-6; D uncertain. Trimming left V 1 base short and J 6 bases short, with 22 bases between. CDR3 length: 19 amino acids. CDR1 and CDR2 (germline): SGHDN, FVKESK. CDR3 nucleotide sequence: TGTGCCAGCAGCCAAGGTAACCGGAGGACGTATAGTCGTAATTCACCCCTCCACTTT. Translated, it gives CASSQGNRRTYSRNSPLHF. Using reference TRBV14 and TRBJ1-6 for the parts outside the CDR3, the full variable domain is EAGVTQFPSHSVIEKGQTVTLRCDPISGHDNLYWYRRVMGKEIKFLLHFVKESKQDESGMPNNRFLAERTGGTYSTLKVQPAELEDSGVYFCASSQGNRRTYSRNSPLHFGNGTRLTVT.

The genes are TRBV2 and TRBJ1-1, with a possible D match to TRBD1 (5 bases). V shed 10 bases and J shed 2 bases, with 11 bases lying between them. This CDR3 comprises 12 residues. Germline loops: CDR1 SNHLY, CDR2 FYNNEI. The CDR3 DNA follows: TGTGCCAAAGGACAAACTAACACTGAAGCTTTCTTT. The encoded protein is CAKGQTNTEAFF.

In this sample, this clone turned up once. The rearrangement links TRBV12-3 or TRBV12-4 to TRBJ2-7; tentatively, D is TRBD2 (7 bases). The ends were cut back, 8 bases at V and 5 bases at J, with 16 bases in the middle. This CDR3 is built from 13 residues. The CDR3: CASSQSGGNEQYV. In DNA form, the CDR3 reads TGTGCCAGCTCCCAATCGGGGGGCAACGAGCAGTACGTC.

This chain connects TRBV6-5 to TRBJ1-1; D remains ambiguous. This CDR3 comprises 14 residues. V was trimmed by 2 bases and J by 7 bases, leaving 14 bases between them. The germline CDR1 and CDR2 sequences are MNHEY and SVGAGI. CDR3 sequence reads: CASSYVQAPSEAFF. The CDR3 bases are TGTGCCAGCAGTTACGTGCAGGCTCCCAGTGAAGCTTTCTTT.

The chain links TRBV7-6 to TRBJ1-1; the match to TRBD1 covers 10 bases. Germline V gene lookup returns CDR1 SGHVS and CDR2 FNYEAQ. The CDR3 is made up of 16 amino acids. The junction had 11 bases not matched to a gene; V was cut back by 4 bases and J by 6 bases. The CDR3 reads CASSSSNRDRGAEAFF. Here the CDR3 DNA reads TGTGCCAGCAGCTCCTCGAATCGGGACAGGGGTGCTGAAGCTTTCTTT.